This T cell receptor (beta chain) is drawn from a study of identical twins (dated by TCRdb to about 2016). Turning to the overall study: TCR alpha and beta repertoires from monozygotic twins, unrelated adults of various ages and cord blood were deep-sequenced to test whether fetal clonotypes persist. To rule out contamination, the twin experiments were replicated at different times with different library preparation protocols.

What the study reported, not specific to this receptor: Zero-insertion analyses could be partly confounded by invariant T cells such as MAIT and iNKT, although diverse VJ usage argued against such confounding for most clonotypes. Because the same donors could not be followed over many years, the conclusions depended on cross-sectional statistical analysis. Compared with coincidental sharing between unrelated individuals, out-of-frame TCR alpha sequences shared between twins had an excess of sequences with low generation probability. Recombination models systematically underestimated out-of-frame TCR alpha sharing in monozygotic twins but agreed with sharing between unrelated individuals. In beta out-of-frame sequences, excess twin sharing was weaker, because having fewer shared sequences lowered the signal-to-noise ratio. Abundant cord blood beta clonotypes carried fewer insertions; young adult naive repertoires showed a weaker similar trend, while memory repertoires showed none.

All donors were healthy Caucasians. The twin cohort comprised three pairs of female monozygotic twins, all aged about 18 to 30 years. Peripheral blood mononuclear cells were the source from which RNA for the TCR libraries was isolated. Library preparation was by 5' RACE. Sequencing relied on an Illumina HiSeq 2000. A universal primer binding site was added through template switching, and the final cDNA carried a unique molecular identifier so that TCR cDNA molecules could be counted accurately. Specific primers in the conserved constant-segment region were used to synthesize first-strand cDNA for TCR alpha and beta chains. Each cDNA library was double barcoded, with a SMART-Mk sample barcode plus Illumina barcodes, to control for contamination. TruSeq adapter sequences and Illumina sample barcodes were added in two successive PCR steps. Sequencing of the TCR alpha and beta cDNA libraries was done on the Illumina HiSeq platform using custom primers. On the study's bioinformatics: MiGEC was used to process raw reads and extract unique molecular identifiers, and MiXCR was used to find CDR3 positions. For each individual, recombination models were inferred using an EM algorithm with the repgenHMM and IGoR tools. The analysis of shared clonotypes was done with the tcR package in R, with sharing normalized by the product of cloneset sizes. To study raw recombination free of thymic and clonal selection effects, out-of-frame nonproductive sequences were analyzed. TCRdb's own reprocessing of the public reads used fastp at Q25 and MiXCR and kept productive beta chains. Rows merge per CDR3 protein into single entries with the most common DNA and genes. The V and J calls shown here were made by TCRdb, not taken from the authors' results. This sample has approximately 600,000 distinct CDR3 sequences in its table, and around 7.5% of those were observed once. Clones ranked in the top ten supply 1.5% to 2% of the sample.

Many counts were recorded for this clonotype. Its antigen is still unknown. The record has no base qualities; no much larger clone is one base away. Here V drops 3 bases and J drops 2 bases, and the junction holds 5 bases not matched to any gene. Including cysteine and phenylalanine, the CDR3 has 17 amino acids. Here the CDR3 DNA is all that survives: 51 bases in frame from base 1. These data were also filed under a second study, of yellow fever vaccine responses in identical twins. As noted in the second study: The authors reported that the T cell response to vaccination in identical twins appeared partly convergent and partly personalized. Focusing on identical twins, the study followed the T cell clones that responded to the vaccine, and did so with precision.

The sequence links TRBV12-3 or TRBV12-4 to TRBJ1-6; TRBD1 aligns with 9 central bases. Sequencing was carried out using PBMCs. The TCR was taken from a woman between 18 and 29 years old in good health. This receptor has the CDR3 CASSLDRGGTYNSPLHF. In nucleotides, the sequence is TGTGCCAGCAGTTTGGACAGGGGAGGGACCTATAATTCACCCCTCCACTTT.